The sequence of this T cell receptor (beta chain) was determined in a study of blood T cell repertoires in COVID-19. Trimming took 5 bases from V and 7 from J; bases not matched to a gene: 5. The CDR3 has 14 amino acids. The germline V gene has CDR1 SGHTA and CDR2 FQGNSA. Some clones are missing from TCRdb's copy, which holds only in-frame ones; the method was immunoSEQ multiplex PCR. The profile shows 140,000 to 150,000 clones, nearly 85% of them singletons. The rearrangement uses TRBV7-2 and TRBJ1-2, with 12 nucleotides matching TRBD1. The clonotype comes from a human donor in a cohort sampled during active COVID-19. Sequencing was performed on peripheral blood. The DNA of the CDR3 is TGTGCCAGCAGCCCGGGACAGGGGGCAACTGGCTACACCTTC. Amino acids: CASSPGQGATGYTF.